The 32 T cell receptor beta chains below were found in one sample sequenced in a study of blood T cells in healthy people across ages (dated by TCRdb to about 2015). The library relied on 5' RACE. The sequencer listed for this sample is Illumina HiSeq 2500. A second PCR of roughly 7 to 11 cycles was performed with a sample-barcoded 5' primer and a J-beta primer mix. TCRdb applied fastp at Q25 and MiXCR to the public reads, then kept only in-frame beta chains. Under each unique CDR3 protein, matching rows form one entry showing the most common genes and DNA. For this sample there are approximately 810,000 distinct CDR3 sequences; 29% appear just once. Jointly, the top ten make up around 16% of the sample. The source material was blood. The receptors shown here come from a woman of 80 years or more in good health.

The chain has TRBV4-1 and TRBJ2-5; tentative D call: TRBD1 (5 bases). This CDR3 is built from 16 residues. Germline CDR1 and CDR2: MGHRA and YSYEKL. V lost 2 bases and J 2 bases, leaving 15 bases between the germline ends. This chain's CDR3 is CASSQKPNRWQETQYF. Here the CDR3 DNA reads TGCGCCAGCAGCCAAAAACCCAACAGGTGGCAAGAGACCCAGTACTTC.

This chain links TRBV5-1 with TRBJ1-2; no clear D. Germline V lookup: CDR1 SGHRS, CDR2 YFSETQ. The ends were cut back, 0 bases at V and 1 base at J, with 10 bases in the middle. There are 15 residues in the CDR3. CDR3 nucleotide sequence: TGCGCCAGCAGCTTGGGGCCCGGGATTAACTATGGCTACACCTTC. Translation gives CASSLGPGINYGYTF.

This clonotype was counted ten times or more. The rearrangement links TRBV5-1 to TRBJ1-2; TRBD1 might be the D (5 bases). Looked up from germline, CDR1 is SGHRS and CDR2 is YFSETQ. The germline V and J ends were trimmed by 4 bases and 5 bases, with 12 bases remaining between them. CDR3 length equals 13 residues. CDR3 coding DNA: TGCGCCAGCAGCGAGGGGCAGGCATATGGCTACACCTTC. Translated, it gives CASSEGQAYGYTF. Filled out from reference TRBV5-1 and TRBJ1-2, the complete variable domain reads KAGVTQTPRYLIKTRGQQVTLSCSPISGHRSVSWYQQTPGQGLQFLFEYFSETQRNKGNFPGRFSGRQFSNSRSEMNVSTLELGDSALYLCASSEGQAYGYTFGSGTRLTVV.

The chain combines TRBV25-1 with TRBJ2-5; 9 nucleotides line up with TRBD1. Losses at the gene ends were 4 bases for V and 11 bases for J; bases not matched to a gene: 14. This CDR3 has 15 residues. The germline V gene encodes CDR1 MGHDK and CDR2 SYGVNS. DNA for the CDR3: TGTGCCAGCAGTGCCACCGGGACAGGGTCTTGGGAGCAGTACTTC. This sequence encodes CASSATGTGSWEQYF.

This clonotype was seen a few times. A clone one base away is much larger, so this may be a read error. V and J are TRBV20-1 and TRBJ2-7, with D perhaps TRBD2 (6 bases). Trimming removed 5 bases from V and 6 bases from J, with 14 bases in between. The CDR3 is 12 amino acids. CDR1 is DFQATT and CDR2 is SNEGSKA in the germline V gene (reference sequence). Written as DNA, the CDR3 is TGCAGTGCTGGCGGGACCGGAGGCGAGCAGTACTTC. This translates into CSAGGTGGEQYF.

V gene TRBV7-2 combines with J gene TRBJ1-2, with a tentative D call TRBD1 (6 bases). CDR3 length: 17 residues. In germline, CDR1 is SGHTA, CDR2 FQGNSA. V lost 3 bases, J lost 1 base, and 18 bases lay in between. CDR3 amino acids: CASSLQPSGTFNYGYTF. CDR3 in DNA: TGTGCCAGCAGCTTGCAACCATCCGGGACATTTAACTATGGCTACACCTTC.

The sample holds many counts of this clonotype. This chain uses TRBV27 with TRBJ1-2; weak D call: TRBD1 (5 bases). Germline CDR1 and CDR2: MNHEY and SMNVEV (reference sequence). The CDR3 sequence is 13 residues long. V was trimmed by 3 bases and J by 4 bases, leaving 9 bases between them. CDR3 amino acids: CASSLAGPYGYTF. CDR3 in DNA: TGTGCCAGCAGTTTGGCAGGGCCCTATGGCTACACCTTC.

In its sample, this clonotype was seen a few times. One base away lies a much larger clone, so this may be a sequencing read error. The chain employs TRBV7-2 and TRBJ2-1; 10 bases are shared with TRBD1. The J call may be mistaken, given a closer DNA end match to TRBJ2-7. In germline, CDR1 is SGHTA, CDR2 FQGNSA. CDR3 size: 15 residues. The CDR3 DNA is TGTGCCAGCAGCTACGGACAGGGGGGGCACAATGAGCAGTACTTC. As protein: CASSYGQGGHNEQYF.

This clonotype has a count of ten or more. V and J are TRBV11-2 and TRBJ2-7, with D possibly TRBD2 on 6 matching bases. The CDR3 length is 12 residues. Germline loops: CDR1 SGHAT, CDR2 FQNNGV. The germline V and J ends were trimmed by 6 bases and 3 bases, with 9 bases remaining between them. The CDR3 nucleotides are TGTGCCAGCAGGGCGGGGCTCTACGAGCAGTACTTC. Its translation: CASRAGLYEQYF.

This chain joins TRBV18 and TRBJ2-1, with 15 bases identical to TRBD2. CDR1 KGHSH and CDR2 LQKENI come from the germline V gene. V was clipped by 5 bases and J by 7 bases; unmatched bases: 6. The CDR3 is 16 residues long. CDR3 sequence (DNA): TGTGCCAGCTCAAGGACTAGCGGGGGGGGCTGGAATGAGCAGTTCTTC. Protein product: CASSRTSGGGWNEQFF. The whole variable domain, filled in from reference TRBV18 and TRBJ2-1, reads NAGVMQNPRHLVRRRGQEARLRCSPMKGHSHVYWYRQLPEEGLKFMVYLQKENIIDESGMPKERFSAEFPKEGPSILRIQQVVRGDSAAYFCASSRTSGGGWNEQFFGPGTRLTVL.

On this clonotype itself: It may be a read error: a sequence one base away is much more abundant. The CDR3 sequence is CASSLALASEQFF. The CDR3 region has the DNA TGTGCCAGCAGCTTAGCACTAGCGTCCGAGCAGTTCTTC. The chain joins TRBV7-2 to TRBJ2-1; 7 bases map to TRBD2. This CDR3 is 13 amino acids long. J gave up 10 bases and V 0 bases, and 3 bases lay outside the gene matches. The V gene's germline CDR1 is SGHTA and CDR2 FQGNSA.

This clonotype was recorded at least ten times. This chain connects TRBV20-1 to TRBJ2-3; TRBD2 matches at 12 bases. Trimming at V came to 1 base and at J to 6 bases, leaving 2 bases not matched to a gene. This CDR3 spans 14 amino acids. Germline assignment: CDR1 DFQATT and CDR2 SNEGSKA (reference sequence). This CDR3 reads CSARGLAGVDTQYF. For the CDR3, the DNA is TGCAGTGCTAGAGGACTAGCGGGGGTCGATACGCAGTATTTT.

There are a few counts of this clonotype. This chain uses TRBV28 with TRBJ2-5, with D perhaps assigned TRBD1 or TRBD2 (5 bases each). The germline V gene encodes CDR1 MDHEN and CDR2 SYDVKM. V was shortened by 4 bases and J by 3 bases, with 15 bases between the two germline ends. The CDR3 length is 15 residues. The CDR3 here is CASSSPGTRKETQYF. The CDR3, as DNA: TGTGCCAGCAGTTCCCCCGGGACCAGGAAAGAGACCCAGTACTTC.

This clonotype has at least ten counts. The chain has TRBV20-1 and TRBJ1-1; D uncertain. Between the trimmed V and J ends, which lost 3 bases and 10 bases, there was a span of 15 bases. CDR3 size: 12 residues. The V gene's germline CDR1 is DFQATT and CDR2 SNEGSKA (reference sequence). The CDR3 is CSASPPDVRAFF. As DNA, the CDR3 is TGCAGTGCTAGCCCCCCCGACGTTAGAGCTTTCTTT.

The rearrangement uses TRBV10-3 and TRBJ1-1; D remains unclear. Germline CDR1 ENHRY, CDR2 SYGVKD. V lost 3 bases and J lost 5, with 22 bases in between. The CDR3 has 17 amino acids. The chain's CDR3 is CAISESPGRARVTEAFF. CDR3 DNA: TGTGCCATCAGTGAATCTCCCGGAAGGGCCCGGGTTACTGAAGCTTTCTTT.

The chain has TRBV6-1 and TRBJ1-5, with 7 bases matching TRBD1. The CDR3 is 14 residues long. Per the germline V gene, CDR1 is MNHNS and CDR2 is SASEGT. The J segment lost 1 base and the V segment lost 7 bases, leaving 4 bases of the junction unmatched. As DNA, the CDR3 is TGTGCCAGCAATCCGACAGGGAGCAATCAGCCCCAGCATTTT. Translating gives CASNPTGSNQPQHF.

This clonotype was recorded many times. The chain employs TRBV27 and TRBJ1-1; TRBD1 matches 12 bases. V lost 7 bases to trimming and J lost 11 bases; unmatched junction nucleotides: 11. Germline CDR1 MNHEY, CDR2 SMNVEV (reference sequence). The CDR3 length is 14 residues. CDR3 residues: CASIRDRGQGRAFF. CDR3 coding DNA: TGTGCCAGCATCAGGGACAGGGGGCAGGGCAGGGCTTTCTTT.

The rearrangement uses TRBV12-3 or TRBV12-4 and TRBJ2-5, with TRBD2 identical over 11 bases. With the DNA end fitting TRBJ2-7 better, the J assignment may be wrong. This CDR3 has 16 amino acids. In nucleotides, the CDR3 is TGTGCCAGCAGTTTCCCCCAACTAGCGGGAGTCTACGAGCAGTACTTC. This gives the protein CASSFPQLAGVYEQYF.

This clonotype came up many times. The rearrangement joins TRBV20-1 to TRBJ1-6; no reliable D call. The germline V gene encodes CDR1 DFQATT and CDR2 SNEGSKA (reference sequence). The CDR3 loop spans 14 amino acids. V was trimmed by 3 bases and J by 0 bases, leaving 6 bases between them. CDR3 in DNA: TGCAGTGCTAGGGCGAGCTCCTATAATTCACCCCTCCACTTT. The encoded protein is CSARASSYNSPLHF.

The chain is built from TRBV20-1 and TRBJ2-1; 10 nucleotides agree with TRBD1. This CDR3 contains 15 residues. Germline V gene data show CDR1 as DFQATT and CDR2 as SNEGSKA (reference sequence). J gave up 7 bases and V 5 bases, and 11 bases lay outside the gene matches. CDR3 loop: CSAPLGQGVWNEQFF. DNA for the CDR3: TGCAGTGCTCCTCTCGGACAGGGGGTATGGAATGAGCAGTTCTTC.

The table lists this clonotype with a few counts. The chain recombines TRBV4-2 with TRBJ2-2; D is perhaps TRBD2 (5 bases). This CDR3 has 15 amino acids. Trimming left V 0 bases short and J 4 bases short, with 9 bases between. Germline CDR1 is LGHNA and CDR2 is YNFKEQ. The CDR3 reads CASSQEGLRTGELFF. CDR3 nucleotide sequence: TGTGCCAGCAGCCAAGAAGGACTGCGCACCGGGGAGCTGTTTTTT.

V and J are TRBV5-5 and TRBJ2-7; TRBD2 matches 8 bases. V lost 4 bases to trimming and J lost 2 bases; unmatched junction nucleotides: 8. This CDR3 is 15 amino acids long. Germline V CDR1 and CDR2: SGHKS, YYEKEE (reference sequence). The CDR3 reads CASSIGLANTYEQYF. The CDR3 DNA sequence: TGTGCCAGCAGCATCGGACTAGCTAACACCTACGAGCAGTACTTC.

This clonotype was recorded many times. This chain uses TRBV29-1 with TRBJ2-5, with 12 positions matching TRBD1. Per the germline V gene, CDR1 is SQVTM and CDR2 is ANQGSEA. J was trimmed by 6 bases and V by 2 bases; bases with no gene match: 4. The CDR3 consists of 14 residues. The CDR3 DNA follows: TGCAGCGTTGAAAAGGGGACAGGGGGCAAGACCCAGTACTTC. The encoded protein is CSVEKGTGGKTQYF.

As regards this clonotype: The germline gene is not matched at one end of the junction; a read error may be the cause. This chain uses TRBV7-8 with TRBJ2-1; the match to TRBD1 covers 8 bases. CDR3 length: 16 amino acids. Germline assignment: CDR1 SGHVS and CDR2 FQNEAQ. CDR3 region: CVSSLVAGTGYNEQFF. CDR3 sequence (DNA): TGTGTCAGCAGCTTAGTGGCCGGGACAGGATACAATGAGCAGTTCTTC.

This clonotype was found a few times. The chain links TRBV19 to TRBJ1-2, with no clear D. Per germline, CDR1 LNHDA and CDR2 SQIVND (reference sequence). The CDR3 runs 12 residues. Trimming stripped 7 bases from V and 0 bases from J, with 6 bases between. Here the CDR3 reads CASTNTNYGYTF. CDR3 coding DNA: TGTGCCAGTACAAACACTAACTATGGCTACACCTTC.

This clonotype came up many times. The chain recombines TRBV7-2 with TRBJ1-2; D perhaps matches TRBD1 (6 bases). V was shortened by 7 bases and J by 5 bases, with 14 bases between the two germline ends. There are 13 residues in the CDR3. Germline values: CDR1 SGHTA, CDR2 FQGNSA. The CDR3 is CASTLQGKYGYTF. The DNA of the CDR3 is TGTGCCAGCACGCTCCAGGGGAAATATGGCTACACCTTC.

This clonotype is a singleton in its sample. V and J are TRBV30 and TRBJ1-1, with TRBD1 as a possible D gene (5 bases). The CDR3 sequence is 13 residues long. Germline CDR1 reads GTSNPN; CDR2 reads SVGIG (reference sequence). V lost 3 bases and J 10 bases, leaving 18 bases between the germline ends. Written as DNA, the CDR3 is TGTGCCTGGAGACGAACCCTAGGGGAGAGAGCTTTCTTT. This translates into CAWRRTLGERAFF.

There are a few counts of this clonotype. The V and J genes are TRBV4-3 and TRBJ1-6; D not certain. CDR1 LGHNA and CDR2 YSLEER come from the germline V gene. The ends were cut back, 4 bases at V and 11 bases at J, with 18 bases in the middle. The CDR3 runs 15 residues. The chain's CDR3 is CASSLKRNSDPPLHF. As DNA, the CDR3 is TGCGCCAGCAGCCTGAAAAGGAATTCTGATCCACCCCTCCACTTT.

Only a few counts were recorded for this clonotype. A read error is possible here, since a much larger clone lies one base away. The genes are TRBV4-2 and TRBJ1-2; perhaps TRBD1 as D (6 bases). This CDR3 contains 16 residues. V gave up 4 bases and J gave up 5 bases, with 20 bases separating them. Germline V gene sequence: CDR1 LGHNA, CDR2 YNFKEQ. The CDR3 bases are TGTGCCAGCAGCCGAGATGGGGGTCGGGACATGTATGGCTACACCTTC. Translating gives CASSRDGGRDMYGYTF.

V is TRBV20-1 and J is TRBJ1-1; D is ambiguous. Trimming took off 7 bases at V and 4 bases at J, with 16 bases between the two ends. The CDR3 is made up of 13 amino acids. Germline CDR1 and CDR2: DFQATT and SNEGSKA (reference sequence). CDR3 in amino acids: CSVRRVAGTEAFF. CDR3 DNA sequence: TGCAGTGTCAGACGGGTAGCCGGCACTGAAGCTTTCTTT.

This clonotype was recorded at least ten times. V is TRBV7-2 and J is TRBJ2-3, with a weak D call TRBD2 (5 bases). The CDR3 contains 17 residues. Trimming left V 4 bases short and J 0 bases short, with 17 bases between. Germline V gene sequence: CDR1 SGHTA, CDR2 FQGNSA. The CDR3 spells CASSSSSSGSSTDTQYF. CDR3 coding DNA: TGTGCCAGCAGCTCCTCCAGTTCGGGGTCTAGCACAGATACGCAGTATTTT.

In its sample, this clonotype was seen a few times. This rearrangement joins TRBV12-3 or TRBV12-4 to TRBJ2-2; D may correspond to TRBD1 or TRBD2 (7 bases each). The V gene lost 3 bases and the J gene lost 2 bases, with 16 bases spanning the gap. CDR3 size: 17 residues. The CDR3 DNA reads TGTGCCAGCAGTTTCAGGGGGGGGAGATCTAACACCGGGGAGCTGTTTTTT. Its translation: CASSFRGGRSNTGELFF.